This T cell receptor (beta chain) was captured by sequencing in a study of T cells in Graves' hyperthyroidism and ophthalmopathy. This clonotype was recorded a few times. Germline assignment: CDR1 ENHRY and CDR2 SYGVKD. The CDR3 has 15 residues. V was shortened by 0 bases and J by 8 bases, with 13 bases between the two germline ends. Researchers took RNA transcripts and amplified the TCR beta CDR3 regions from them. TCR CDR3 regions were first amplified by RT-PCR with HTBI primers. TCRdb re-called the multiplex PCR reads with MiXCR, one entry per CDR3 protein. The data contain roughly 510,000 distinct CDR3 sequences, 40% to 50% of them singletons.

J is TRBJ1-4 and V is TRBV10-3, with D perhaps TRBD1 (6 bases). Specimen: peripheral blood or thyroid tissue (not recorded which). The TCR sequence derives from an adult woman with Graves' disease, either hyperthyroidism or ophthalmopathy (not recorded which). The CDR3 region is CAISESLGGREKLFF. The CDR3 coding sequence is TGTGCCATCAGTGAGTCCCTGGGGGGCCGGGAAAAACTGTTTTTT.